The 6 T cell receptor beta chains presented below share a single source sample, sequenced in a study of T cells in Graves' hyperthyroidism and ophthalmopathy. Amplified TCR beta CDR3 regions came from RNA transcripts. The TCR CDR3 first-round RT-PCR relied on the HTBI primer set. TCRdb reprocessed the multiplex PCR reads via MiXCR and lists one record per CDR3 protein. Here the sample spans approximately 410,000 distinct CDR3 sequences, roughly 13% being singletons. Sequenced sample: blood. These receptors all come from a woman younger than 30 with Graves' hyperthyroidism.

This clonotype has just a few counts. V usage is TRBV3-1 and J usage is TRBJ2-1; D uncertain. Trimming cost V 10 bases and J 0 bases, with 16 bases left between them. CDR1 is LGHDT and CDR2 is YNNKEL in the germline V gene (reference sequence). The CDR3 runs 15 residues. For the CDR3, the DNA is TGTGCCACCGGATCATATAGGAGCTCCTACAATGAGCAGTTCTTC. It translates to CATGSYRSSYNEQFF.

This clonotype was observed at least ten times. The J gene is TRBJ1-2, the V gene TRBV27, with D maybe TRBD1 (5 bases). The CDR3 totals 13 residues. Trimming cost V 7 bases and J 2 bases, with 11 bases left between them. The V gene's germline CDR1 is MNHEY and CDR2 SMNVEV (reference sequence). The DNA for the CDR3 is TGTGCCAGCACTCCGGGGGGAAACTATGGCTACACCTTC. Translated: CASTPGGNYGYTF.

This clonotype was picked up many times. The chain links TRBV11-2 to TRBJ1-2; no firm D call. V lost 4 bases and J 1 base, leaving 10 bases between the germline ends. The CDR3 runs 14 residues. Germline V gene sequence: CDR1 SGHAT, CDR2 FQNNGV. The DNA for the CDR3 is TGTGCCAGCAGCTCTGGACTGAGTAACTATGGCTACACCTTC. Its translation is CASSSGLSNYGYTF. The complete variable domain, with remaining parts taken from reference TRBV11-2 and TRBJ1-2, reads EAGVAQSPRYKIIEKRQSVAFWCNPISGHATLYWYQQILGQGPKLLIQFQNNGVVDDSQLPKDRFSAERLKGVDSTLKIQPAKLEDSAVYLCASSSGLSNYGYTFGSGTRLTVV.

This clonotype was seen more than once but under ten times. The genes are TRBV10-1 and TRBJ2-7; no clear D gene. Germline V gene lookup returns CDR1 WNHNN and CDR2 SYGVQD (reference sequence). The CDR3 is 13 amino acids. Trimming stripped 8 bases from V and 1 base from J, with 12 bases between. In DNA form, the CDR3 reads TGCGCCAGCCGTAAGGACGGATCCTACGAGCAGTACTTC. Translated, it gives CASRKDGSYEQYF.

This clonotype has at least ten counts. The chain has TRBV7-8 and TRBJ2-3; 10 positions match TRBD2. CDR3 size: 16 residues. The J segment lost 2 bases and the V segment lost 5 bases, leaving 7 bases of the junction unmatched. CDR1 SGHVS and CDR2 FQNEAQ come from the germline V gene. CDR3 region: CASSALAGPYTDTQYF. CDR3 nucleotides: TGTGCCAGCAGCGCACTAGCGGGACCTTACACAGATACGCAGTATTTT.

The sample holds many counts of this clonotype. The rearrangement uses TRBV28 and TRBJ2-7; the match to TRBD2 covers 7 bases. The CDR3 covers 15 residues. Germline V CDR1 and CDR2: MDHEN, SYDVKM. V was pared by 3 bases and J by 7 bases, with 12 bases of the junction left unmatched. The CDR3 reads CASSFGGGVLQEQYF. CDR3 DNA sequence: TGTGCCAGCAGTTTTGGGGGGGGAGTTCTACAAGAGCAGTACTTC.